Sequencing of this TCR beta chain was carried out in a study of T cell responses to AZD1222 COVID-19 vaccine. Findings and caveats of the study: Donors were mostly white British, more females; clonal diversity possibly underestimated. The study found vaccine-associated CD4 TCRs spanning spike, dominant at 160-218 and 743-854.

The assay was immunoSEQ multiplex PCR, and TCRdb's table has in-frame clones only and misses some. Of about 140,000 clones listed, around 91% are singletons. Of note for this clone: Its specificity is unknown.

From germline, CDR1 is ENHRY and CDR2 SYGVKD. The V end lost 4 bases, the J end lost 6 bases, and 9 bases lay between the germline ends. The CDR3 has 13 amino acids. The chain joins TRBV10-3 to TRBJ1-4; D not resolved. The clonotype comes from an adult who received the AZD1222 COVID-19 vaccine. Here the sequenced sample was peripheral blood, taken 28 days after the second AZD1222 dose. CDR3 nucleotide sequence: TGTGCCATCAGTGTTTCTTTCGATGAAAAACTGTTTTTT. Its translation: CAISVSFDEKLFF.